This T cell receptor (beta chain) was found in a study of response to subunit inactivated influenza vaccine. TCRdb re-derived calls from the RT-PCR reads in MiXCR, one entry per CDR3 protein. The sample shows around 760,000 distinct CDR3 sequences, over 11% of them seen only once. Overall study findings and caveats: It was suggested by the authors that few new T cells are recruited by each seasonal influenza vaccination.

Turning to this clonotype: The target antigen is unknown.

Sequenced material: PBMCs from blood, taken approximately 15 days before vaccination. This clonotype originated in a man aged 45-65 years who received an inactivated influenza vaccine.

The CDR3 reads CASRTNLVNSLSSGNTIYF. CDR3 DNA: TGTGCCAGCAGAACAAATTTGGTCAACAGCCTGAGCTCTGGAAACACCATATATTTT. The V and J genes are TRBV11-2 and TRBJ1-3, with D hard to call. Germline V CDR1 and CDR2: SGHAT, FQNNGV. The V end was cut by 6 bases, the J end by 0 bases, with 24 bases between. The CDR3 has 19 residues.